This section outlines one T cell receptor (beta chain) sequence together with its context. Its antigen remains unknown. This sample is drawn from a study of cytomegalovirus exposure and HLA in healthy donors. The CDR3 is made up of 16 amino acids. J was trimmed by 8 bases and V by 0 bases; bases with no gene match: 7. Germline V gene sequence: CDR1 LGHNA, CDR2 YNFKEQ. Study observations and caveats: 87-base-pair reads could not separate some V segments, including TRBV6-2 and TRBV6-3. In a later analysis, TCR association rates varied by HLA locus: DRB1 most, HLA-C fewest.

Use of 60 Vbeta and 13 Jbeta primers characterized the PCR. Libraries were prepared by immunoSEQ multiplex PCR; TCRdb keeps only in-frame clonotypes and omits some of them. The data show under 200,000 clones, approximately 80% seen once. The chain is built from TRBV4-2 and TRBJ1-4, with 9 positions matching TRBD1. The source is a middle-aged man in good health and CMV-seropositive. Material for sequencing was PBMCs. CDR3 bases: TGTGCCAGCAGCCAAGACGCGGGGACAGGGAGCGAAAAACTGTTTTTT. Protein: CASSQDAGTGSEKLFF.